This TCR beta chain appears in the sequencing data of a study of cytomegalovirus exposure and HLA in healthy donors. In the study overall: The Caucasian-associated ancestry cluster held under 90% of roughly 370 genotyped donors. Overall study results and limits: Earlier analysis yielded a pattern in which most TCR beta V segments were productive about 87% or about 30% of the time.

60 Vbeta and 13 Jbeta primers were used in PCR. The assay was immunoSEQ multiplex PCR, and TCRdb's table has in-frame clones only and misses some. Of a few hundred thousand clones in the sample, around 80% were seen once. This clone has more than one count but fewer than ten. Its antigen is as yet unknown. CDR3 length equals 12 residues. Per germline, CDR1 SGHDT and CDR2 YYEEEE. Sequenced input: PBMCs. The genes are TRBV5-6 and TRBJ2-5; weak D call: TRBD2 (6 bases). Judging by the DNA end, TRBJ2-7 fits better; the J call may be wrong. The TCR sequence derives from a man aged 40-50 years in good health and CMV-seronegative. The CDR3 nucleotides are TGTGCCAGCAGCTTGAGCGGGTACGAGCAGTACTTC. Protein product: CASSLSGYEQYF.